The clone carrying this TCR beta chain was seen ten or more times. TCRdb analysed the RT-PCR reads with MiXCR anew, one entry per CDR3 protein. Among about 680,000 distinct CDR3 sequences listed, over 12% were seen once. Input material: memory CD4+ T cells from blood. The TCR comes from a female donor in good health, serving as a healthy control.

The CDR3 loop is CASSLDMDQPQHF. CDR3 nucleotide sequence: TGCGCCAGCAGCTTGGACATGGATCAGCCCCAGCATTTT. This rearrangement joins TRBV5-1 to TRBJ1-5; D not resolved. Germline values: CDR1 SGHRS, CDR2 YFSETQ. V dropped 0 bases and J dropped 5 bases, with 6 bases sitting between them. The CDR3 extends over 13 amino acids.